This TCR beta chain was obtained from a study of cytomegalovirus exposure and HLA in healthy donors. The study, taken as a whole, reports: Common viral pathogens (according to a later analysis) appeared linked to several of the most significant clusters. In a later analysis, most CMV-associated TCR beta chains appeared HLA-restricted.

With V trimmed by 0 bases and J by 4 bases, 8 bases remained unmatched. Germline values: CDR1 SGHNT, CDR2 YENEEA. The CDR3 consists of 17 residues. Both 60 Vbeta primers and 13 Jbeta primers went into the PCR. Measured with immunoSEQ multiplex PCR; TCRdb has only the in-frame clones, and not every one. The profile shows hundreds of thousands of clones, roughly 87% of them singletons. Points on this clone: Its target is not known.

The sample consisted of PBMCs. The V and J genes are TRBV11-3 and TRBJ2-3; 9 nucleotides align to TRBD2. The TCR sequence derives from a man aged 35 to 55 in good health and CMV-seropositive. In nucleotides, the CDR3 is TGTGCCAGCAGCTTAGATCTAAGCGGCGGGAGGGCAGATACGCAGTATTTT. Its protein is CASSLDLSGGRADTQYF.